This T cell receptor (beta chain) was profiled in a study of T cells after yellow fever vaccination (dated by TCRdb to between 2018 and 2021). Context from the whole study: Libraries from fractions with low cell numbers were prepared with the SMART-Seq v4 Ultra Low Input RNA kit. Bulk TCR alpha and beta repertoires were sequenced longitudinally to track T-cell clones before and after primary and booster YFV17D yellow fever vaccination. Two healthy male donors made up the cohort, one aged 18 to 30 years and the other aged 30 to 40 years. Bulk PBMC replicates and cell subsets were isolated from blood drawn at multiple timepoints before and after both primary and secondary immunization. The investigation overall reported the following: After the booster, most of the clones that had expanded following primary vaccination were detected again (approximately 96% of CD4 and roughly nine tenths of CD8), which suggests that memory was broadly maintained. Because the study included only a couple of donors, the extent to which the findings can be generalized is limited. Computational filtering was needed because FACS-sorted repertoires could contain abundant contaminating clonotypes from the bulk population. A small fraction of clonotypes appeared in both the CD4 and CD8 compartments, likely as a result of convergent recombination. Compared with the primary T-cell response, the secondary T-cell response was weaker but faster, peaking on day 5 rather than day 15.

This clonotype appeared many times. The target of this receptor is not known. Base quality data are lacking; no much larger clone is found one base away. Between the V and J ends, shortened by 4 bases and 3 bases respectively, the junction contains 11 bases. Looking up the germline V gene yields CDR1 SGHRS and CDR2 YFSETQ. The CDR3 holds 13 amino acids from the cysteine to the phenylalanine. CDR3 DNA only is kept here, 39 bases in frame from base 1. The treatment or condition tag for this specimen amounts to: live attenuated yellow fever vaccine strain. A standard Ficoll-Paque protocol was used to isolate PBMCs from peripheral blood. CD4 and CD8 T-cell fractions were isolated with Dynabeads CD4 and CD8 positive selection kits. TriZol was used to extract RNA from bulk PBMCs, from CD4 and CD8 fractions, and from dextramer-positive and dextramer-negative fractions. TCR cDNA was synthesized by 5'RACE template switching, through which a universal primer site and unique molecular identifiers were introduced. Priming of cDNA synthesis was performed from both the TCR alpha and TCR beta constant segments. Libraries were amplified in two PCR steps, with sample barcodes and sequencing adapters added in the second step. Sequencing of the libraries was done on either Illumina HiSeq 2500 (2x100 bp) or NovaSeq (2x150 bp). The original methods were these. MIGEC was used to demultiplex reads and collapse the reads into UMI consensus sequences, and MiXCR was used for V(D)J alignment. Vaccine-responding clonotypes were identified with edgeR using replicate PBMC samples, with FDR below 0.01 and a log2 fold change above 5 up to day 15 being required. Each bulk clonotype was labeled CD4 or CD8 based on which sequenced repertoire, CD4 or CD8, contained the clonotype at higher abundance. Starting from the raw public reads, TCRdb applied fastp trimming at Q25, assembled clones with MiXCR and retained in-frame beta chains. Every CDR3 protein is listed once, alongside the most common genes and DNA of its rows. V and J calls and clone size were set by TCRdb, not the authors. The sample records 200,000 to 300,000 distinct CDR3 sequences, around 6.7% of which are singletons. Approximately 0.99% of the sample rests with the top ten.

The sequences come from CD4+ T cells sorted from PBMCs, collected on the day of the yellow fever booster vaccination. The receptor was isolated from a man aged 30 to 39 who received the YFV17D yellow fever vaccine. The chain is made from TRBV5-1 and TRBJ2-7; confidence is insufficient to name the D gene. The CDR3 protein sequence reads: CASSPRANYEQYF. Read as DNA, the sequence is TGCGCCAGCAGCCCGAGAGCCAACTACGAGCAGTACTTC.